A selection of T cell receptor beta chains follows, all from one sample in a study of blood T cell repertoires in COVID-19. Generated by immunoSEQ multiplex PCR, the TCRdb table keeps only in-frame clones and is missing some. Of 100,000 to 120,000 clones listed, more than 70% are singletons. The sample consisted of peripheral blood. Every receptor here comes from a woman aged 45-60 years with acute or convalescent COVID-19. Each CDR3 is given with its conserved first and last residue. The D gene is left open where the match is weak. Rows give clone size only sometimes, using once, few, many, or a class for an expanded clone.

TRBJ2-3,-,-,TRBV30,TGTGCCTGGGGGAAGAGGAGCACAGATACGCAGTATTTT,CAWGKRSTDTQYF
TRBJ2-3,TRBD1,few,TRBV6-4,TGTGCCAGCTCTGAGGGGGCGCCGGGAGATACGCAGTATTTT,CASSEGAPGDTQYF
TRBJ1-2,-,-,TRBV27,TGTGCCAGCAGGGACCCGACAGGAGCTAACTATGGCTACACCTTC,CASRDPTGANYGYTF
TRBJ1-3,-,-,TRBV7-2,TGTGCCAGCAGCGCCCTTCGGGGGAGCTCTGGAAACACCATATATTTT,CASSALRGSSGNTIYF
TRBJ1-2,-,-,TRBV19,TGTGCCAGTAGTATAGAGGGGCTAGGCTACACCTTC,CASSIEGLGYTF
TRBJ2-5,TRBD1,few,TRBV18,TGTGCCAGCTCACCGGGACAGCAAGAGACCCAGTACTTC,CASSPGQQETQYF
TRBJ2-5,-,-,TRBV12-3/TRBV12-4,TGTGCCAGCAGAGGAGCCTCGGCGGAGACCCAGTACTTC,CASRGASAETQYF
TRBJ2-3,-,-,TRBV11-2,TGTGCCGGCGCCCGGGGAAACGGCGGGGATACGCAGTATTTT,CAGARGNGGDTQYF
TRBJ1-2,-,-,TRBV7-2,TGTGCCAGCAGCTTCGACTTAGGGGGGAGGGATGGCTACACCTTC,CASSFDLGGRDGYTF
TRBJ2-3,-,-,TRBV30,TGTGCCTGGAGGCAGGGTCACACAGATACGCAGTATTTT,CAWRQGHTDTQYF
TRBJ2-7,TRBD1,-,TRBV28,TGTGCCAGCAGCCCGGGACAGGGCTACGAGCAGTACTTC,CASSPGQGYEQYF
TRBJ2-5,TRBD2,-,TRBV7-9,TGTGCCAGCAGCTCGGGAGCGGGAGGGCCGGAGACCCAGTACTTC,CASSSGAGGPETQYF
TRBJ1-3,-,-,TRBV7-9,TGTGCCAGCAGCGCCGGGGACAAAATACTCTCTGGAAACACCATATATTTT,CASSAGDKILSGNTIYF
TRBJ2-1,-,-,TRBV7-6,TGTGCCAGCAGCGAGGGGGAGCGGACCTACAATGAGCAGTTCTTC,CASSEGERTYNEQFF
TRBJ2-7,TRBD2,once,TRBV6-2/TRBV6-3,TGTGCCAGCAGTTACGGACTAGCGGGAGGGCAAACGTACGAGCAGTACTTC,CASSYGLAGGQTYEQYF
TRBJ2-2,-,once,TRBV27,TGTGCCAGCAGTTTGAGAGAGAACACCGGGGAGCTGTTTTTT,CASSLRENTGELFF